The next 13 T cell receptor beta chains were all read from a single sample in a study of spatial heterogeneity in lung cancer. Antigens for these TCRs are unknown. The time point here: sample taken at primary tumor resection. TCRdb fed the 5' RACE reads into MiXCR, producing one record per CDR3 protein. Here the sample spans about 5,800 distinct CDR3 sequences, approximately 15% being singletons. General study results and limits: For expanded intratumoral alpha and beta TCRs, counts tracked tumor mutation counts.

The input for sequencing was lung tumor tissue, taken at surgery. These receptors were obtained from a male donor with early-stage non-small cell lung cancer.

This clonotype appeared many times. Within a library made for alpha chains, this beta chain is off target, and its count is uninformative. In DNA, the CDR3 is TGCAGTGCTAGAGAAACGGAAGAAAAACTGTTTTTT. Translation gives CSARETEEKLFF. The chain employs TRBV20-1 and TRBJ1-4, with D uncertain. From germline, CDR1 is DFQATT and CDR2 SNEGSKA (reference sequence). V lost 0 bases, J lost 8 bases, and 7 bases lay in between. The CDR3 has 12 amino acids.

This clonotype was recorded at least ten times. This beta chain represents an off-target read in a library built for alpha chains; its size is of limited meaning. CDR3 DNA: TGTGCCAGTAGTGAGACAGGGGGCGCGGAGACCCAGTACTTC. It specifies CASSETGGAETQYF. V and J are TRBV19 and TRBJ2-5; 10 positions agree with TRBD1. Germline V lookup: CDR1 LNHDA, CDR2 SQIVND (reference sequence). The CDR3 consists of 14 residues. V was clipped by 5 bases and J by 5 bases; unmatched bases: 5.

This clonotype counts as medium-sized. The library was prepared for alpha chains; this beta chain is a stray read, so its frequency means little. The chain links TRBV2 to TRBJ1-5; D unclear. The length of the CDR3 is 13 residues. Deletions cut 5 bases from V and 7 bases from J, with 12 bases between. Germline assignment: CDR1 SNHLY and CDR2 FYNNEI. This CDR3 reads CASSPIGGQPQHF. CDR3 DNA sequence: TGTGCCAGCAGTCCAATCGGAGGACAGCCCCAGCATTTT.

This clonotype was seen once. This beta chain lies outside the target of a library built for alpha chains; its clone size means little. The chain carries TRBV2 and TRBJ1-3; possible D gene TRBD1, 5 bases. The germline CDR1 and CDR2 sequences are SNHLY and FYNNEI. Trimming took off 5 bases at V and 0 bases at J, with 11 bases between the two ends. The CDR3 has 15 residues. CDR3 in DNA: TGTGCCAGCAGTCCTTCCAGGGACTCTGGAAACACCATATATTTT. Translating gives CASSPSRDSGNTIYF.

This clonotype rates as medium-sized. The library was designed around alpha chains, so this beta chain is a stray read whose abundance carries little weight. The chain is built from TRBV5-1 and TRBJ2-2, with a possible D match to TRBD2 (7 bases). The CDR3 covers 15 residues. V was trimmed by 2 bases and J by 4 bases, leaving 12 bases between them. CDR1 is SGHRS, CDR2 YFSETQ, per germline. The CDR3: CASSFNREGTGELFF. In DNA form, the CDR3 reads TGCGCCAGCAGCTTCAACAGGGAGGGCACCGGGGAGCTGTTTTTT.

This clonotype came up a few times. Little can be read into the size of this beta chain, an off-target read in a library designed for alpha chains. The rearrangement joins TRBV6-5 to TRBJ1-1; the match to TRBD1 covers 7 bases. V shed 6 bases, J shed 8 bases, and the junction held 6 bases outside the gene matches. Germline V gene sequence: CDR1 MNHEY, CDR2 SVGAGI. This CDR3 has 12 residues. CDR3 sequence reads: CASRRQGREAFF. CDR3 in DNA: TGTGCCAGCAGACGACAGGGTCGAGAAGCTTTCTTT.

This clonotype is medium-sized (0.01 to 0.1%) in the sample. This beta chain is a stray read from a library made for alpha chains; its abundance is not meaningful. The V gene is TRBV2, the J gene TRBJ2-1; D is undetermined. Per the germline V gene, CDR1 is SNHLY and CDR2 is FYNNEI. The CDR3 totals 13 residues. The V end was cut by 8 bases, the J end by 2 bases, with 10 bases between. This chain's CDR3 is CASLGRTYNEQFF. In DNA form, the CDR3 reads TGTGCCAGCCTGGGTCGTACCTACAATGAGCAGTTCTTC.

This clonotype is judged medium-sized (0.01 to 0.1%). Because this beta chain is a stray read in a library intended to capture alpha chains, its abundance should not be given much weight. The V and J genes are TRBV29-1 and TRBJ2-7; no firm D call. CDR1 is SQVTM, CDR2 ANQGSEA, per germline. Trimming shortened V by 4 bases and J by 2 bases, and 12 bases separated the two germline ends. This CDR3 is 13 amino acids long. The CDR3 DNA sequence: TGCAGCGTTGTTTGGCTCGGAGCCTACGAGCAGTACTTC. Translating it yields CSVVWLGAYEQYF.

By frequency in the sample, this clonotype is medium-sized. This beta chain represents an off-target read in a library built for alpha chains; its size is of limited meaning. The chain has TRBV7-6 and TRBJ2-7; D gene uncertain. V lost 1 base to trimming and J lost 3 bases, with 7 bases between them. CDR1 and CDR2 (germline): SGHVS, FNYEAQ. The CDR3 contains 13 residues. CDR3 region: CASSLGHNYEQYF. The CDR3 coding sequence is TGTGCCAGCAGCTTAGGGCATAACTACGAGCAGTACTTC. The full variable domain, its missing parts supplied by reference TRBV7-6 and TRBJ2-7, is GAGVSQSPRYKVTKRGQDVALRCDPISGHVSLYWYRQALGQGPEFLTYFNYEAQQDKSGLPNDRFSAERPEGSISTLTIQRTEQRDSAMYRCASSLGHNYEQYFGPGTRLTVT.

This clonotype is judged medium-sized. The library was prepared for alpha chains; this beta chain is a stray read, so its frequency means little. CDR3 residues: CASSQLAEGTDTQYF. CDR3 in DNA: TGTGCCAGCAGCCAACTAGCGGAGGGAACAGATACGCAGTATTTT. The chain recombines TRBV4-2 with TRBJ2-3; 7 bases align to TRBD2. V was clipped by 2 bases and J by 3 bases; unmatched bases: 5. The CDR3 runs to 15 residues. Germline lookup yields CDR1 LGHNA and CDR2 YNFKEQ.

Only a few counts were recorded for this clonotype. Since it is a stray read in a library aimed at alpha chains, this beta chain has a size that is not meaningful. The genes are TRBV19 and TRBJ2-7, with 8 bases fitting TRBD1. Per germline, CDR1 LNHDA and CDR2 SQIVND (reference sequence). The CDR3 extends over 17 amino acids. The J segment lost 3 bases and the V segment lost 4 bases, leaving 14 bases of the junction unmatched. The CDR3 DNA is TGTGCCAGTAGTAGGCGGGGACAGGTTGGTAAGGGCTACGAGCAGTACTTC. It yields the protein CASSRRGQVGKGYEQYF.

Comment on this clonotype: A library made for alpha chains picked up this beta chain off target, so its size means little. This chain joins TRBV12-3 or TRBV12-4 and TRBJ2-2; 9 bases fit TRBD2. The CDR3 spans 14 residues. The V gene end was trimmed by 8 bases and the J gene end by 5 bases; junction bases not matched to a gene: 6. Here the CDR3 DNA reads TGTGCCAGCGGAAAAGCGGGAGGAACCGGGGAGCTGTTTTTT. Protein sequence: CASGKAGGTGELFF.

On this clonotype: In a library made to pick up alpha chains, this beta chain is a stray read with a size that means little. This chain uses TRBV5-4 with TRBJ2-7; TRBD1 might be the D (6 bases). Deletions cut 0 bases from V and 7 bases from J, with 8 bases between. Germline CDR1 is SGHNT and CDR2 is YYREEE (reference sequence). The CDR3 spans 12 residues. CDR3: CASSLVDREQYF. The CDR3 nucleotides read TGTGCCAGCAGCTTGGTAGACAGGGAGCAGTACTTC.